This T cell receptor (beta chain) was identified during a study of blood T cell repertoires in COVID-19 (dated by TCRdb to about 2020). Background on the whole study: Samples covering the acute and convalescent phases of COVID-19 were provided by collaborators in the United States, Italy and Spain. The prospective study material was composed of cDNA or gDNA derived from T cells, B-cell-depleted T cells, or PBMCs. The dataset comprised deeply sampled blood TCRbeta repertoires from subjects exposed to, actively infected with, or recovered from COVID-19. The repertoires were made available in a free public database intended to serve as a resource for research on the immune response to SARS-CoV-2. Samples came from the ongoing ImmuneRACE study (first 160 participants) plus 1,254 subjects from 6 global collaborators. Nearly every sample came with metadata listing a de-identified subject ID, COVID-19 status, age in years and sex. HLA class I and class II types, where available, came from metadata supplied by the sample provider rather than from assay-based typing.

TCRbeta CDR3 regions were amplified from genomic DNA by means of the immunoSEQ Assay, a bias-controlled multiplex PCR. The authors' pipeline ran thus. The number of nucleated cells in each sample was estimated by amplification of reference gene primers within the assay. To quantify the absolute abundance of each unique TCRbeta CDR3 rearrangement, sequence reads were collapsed and filtered. Productive Simpson clonality was computed per sample as the square root of Simpson's diversity index over productive rearrangements. TCRdb carries this immuneACCESS record with in-frame sequences only. Its versions omit some clonotypes, under half of them owing to an unresolved V gene in the studies checked, with the rest unexplained. V and J calls and clone size come straight from that table; D and trimming were deduced from the DNA. The sample yields about 190,000 clones; around four fifths were counted once. The biggest ten clones account for roughly 2.9% of the sample.

Whole blood was collected in K2EDTA tubes by collaborating institutions according to the institutions' own protocols. For TCRbeta analysis, collaborators shipped samples in one of three forms: frozen whole blood, isolated PBMCs, or DNA extracted from either of those sample types. General conclusions and limits of the study: The quantity of clinical and demographic metadata differed by source and by participant and was supplied without curation.

As to this clone: Its antigen has not been determined. The input lacks base qualities; no much larger clone sits a single base away.

The CDR3 measures 17 amino acids from cysteine to phenylalanine. CDR3 DNA only is kept here, 51 bases in frame from base 1. V is trimmed back by 7 bases and J by 5 bases, and the junction contains 19 bases that no gene match accounts for. CDR1 MDHEN and CDR2 SYDVKM are derived from the germline V gene. Input material: peripheral blood. This chain joins TRBV28 to TRBJ2-7; 8 central bases correspond to TRBD2. The receptor's source is a man between 45 and 60 years old with active or convalescent COVID-19. The CDR3 loop reads CASTLGERGPYSNEQYF. The base sequence is TGTGCCAGCACCCTGGGGGAGCGGGGGCCCTATTCCAACGAGCAGTACTTC.